The sequence of this T cell receptor beta chain was determined in a study of post-analysis software for immune sequencing data (dated by TCRdb to 2013 to 2016). For the wider study: Relapsing-remitting, secondary progressive and progressive-relapsing multiple sclerosis were recorded as disease courses, and subtype annotation was lacking for some patients. A subset of samples was prepared in parallel using single-end sample barcoding, then pooled and co-amplified after Illumina adapter ligation. The multiple sclerosis patient repertoires were compared with some twelve previously published healthy control repertoires from donors aged about 6 to 26 years. Results the study describes overall, beyond this receptor: Direct clustering with F measure revealed strong co-clustering of samples prepared in the same batch, which led to a batch-effect correction. Normalized Chao1 diversity was significantly lower in multiple sclerosis patients than controls, suggesting substantial peripheral T-cell clonal expansion. Significantly higher frequencies in patients than in controls were found for five or six TRBV segments, including TRBV5-6, TRBV5-1 and TRBV20-1. The multiple sclerosis patient group was slightly younger than the control group.

To demonstrate the VDJtools post-analysis software, TCR beta repertoires were profiled from the peripheral blood of 13 young patients with multiple sclerosis. The multiple sclerosis patients were children and adolescents between roughly 6 and 17 years of age. Receptor libraries were prepared by PCR. The instrument was an Illumina HiSeq 2500. To reduce PCR and sequencing biases, unique molecular identifiers were incorporated into the TCR beta cDNA libraries. Per 1 to 10 million input T cells, roughly 500,000 cDNA molecules were obtained, such that each molecule approximated one T cell. The same protocol used for the earlier healthy control dataset was applied to prepare and sequence the patient libraries. Within a given batch, samples were prepared together, multiplexed and sequenced on the same HiSeq lane. The study's own analysis went as follows. MIGEC handled the raw barcoded reads, throwing out single-read molecular identifier groups before consensus assembly and CDR3 extraction. VDJtools was used for post-analysis of the clonotype tables, and diversity was normalized by down-sampling every dataset to the size of the smallest sample. To correct batch-related cross-sample contamination, repertoire overlap clustering matched CDR3 amino acid sequences but not nucleotide sequences. TCRdb trimmed the raw reads at Q25, called clones with MiXCR and kept productive beta chains. Under each unique CDR3 protein, matching rows form one entry showing the most common genes and DNA. None of the V and J calls come from the authors' own analysis; TCRdb made them. The table for this sample lists roughly 580,000 distinct CDR3 sequences; around 44% of them were counted only once. The ten most abundant clones make up more than 1.5% of the sample.

The CDR3, cysteine through phenylalanine, is 14 amino acids long. The entry retains the CDR3 DNA only, 42 bases that are in frame from base 1. CDR1 and CDR2 are read off the germline V gene as SQVTM and ANQGSEA. Trimming at the junction amounts to 6 bases on V and 2 bases on J, and the germline ends lie 14 bases apart. This clonotype has a handful of counts. Its antigen is still unknown. Base qualities are missing; no much larger clone stands one base away. This sequence originates from a girl under 18 with multiple sclerosis. In this chain, TRBV29-1 is recombined with TRBJ2-1, with the D call perhaps TRBD1 or TRBD2, each one matching 5 bases. Material for sequencing was blood. The sequenced DNA is TGCAGCGTAATGGGACGTCAGACCTACAATGAGCAGTTCTTC. Translated, this gives CSVMGRQTYNEQFF.